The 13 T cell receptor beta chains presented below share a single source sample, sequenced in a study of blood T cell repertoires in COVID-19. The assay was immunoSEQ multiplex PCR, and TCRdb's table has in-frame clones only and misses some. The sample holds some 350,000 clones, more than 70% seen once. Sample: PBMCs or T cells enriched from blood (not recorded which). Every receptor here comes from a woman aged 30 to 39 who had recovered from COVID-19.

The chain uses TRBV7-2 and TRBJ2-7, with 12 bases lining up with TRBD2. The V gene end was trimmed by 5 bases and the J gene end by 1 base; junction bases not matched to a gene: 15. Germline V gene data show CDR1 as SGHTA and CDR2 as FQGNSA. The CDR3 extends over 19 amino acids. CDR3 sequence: CASSARTSGTLSSSYEQYF. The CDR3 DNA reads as TGTGCCAGCAGCGCACGGACTAGCGGGACACTATCATCTTCCTACGAGCAGTACTTC.

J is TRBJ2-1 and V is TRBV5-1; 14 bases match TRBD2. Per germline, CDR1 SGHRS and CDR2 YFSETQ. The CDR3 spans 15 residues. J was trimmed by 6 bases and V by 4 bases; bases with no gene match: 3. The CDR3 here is CASSVTSGGANEQFF. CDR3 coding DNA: TGCGCCAGCAGCGTGACTAGCGGGGGGGCCAATGAGCAGTTCTTC.

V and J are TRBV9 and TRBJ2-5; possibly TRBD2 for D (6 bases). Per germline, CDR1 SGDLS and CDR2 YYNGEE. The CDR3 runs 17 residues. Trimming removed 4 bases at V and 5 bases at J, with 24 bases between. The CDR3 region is CASSPPPGTGASETQYF. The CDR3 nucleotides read TGTGCCAGCAGCCCCCCCCCGGGGACGGGAGCGAGCGAGACCCAGTACTTC.

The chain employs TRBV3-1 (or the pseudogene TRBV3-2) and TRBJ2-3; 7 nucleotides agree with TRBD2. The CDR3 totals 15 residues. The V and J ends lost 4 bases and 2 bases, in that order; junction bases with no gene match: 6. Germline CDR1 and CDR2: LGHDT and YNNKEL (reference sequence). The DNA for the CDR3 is TGTGCCAGCAGCCGTCCGGGGGGTCCCACAGATACGCAGTATTTT. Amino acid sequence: CASSRPGGPTDTQYF.

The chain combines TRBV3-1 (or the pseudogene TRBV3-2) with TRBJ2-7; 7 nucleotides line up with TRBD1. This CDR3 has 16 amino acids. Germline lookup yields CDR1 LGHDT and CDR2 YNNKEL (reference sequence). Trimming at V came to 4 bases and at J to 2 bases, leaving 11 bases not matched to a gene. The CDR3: CASSPGPEGATYEQYF. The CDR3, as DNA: TGTGCCAGCAGCCCAGGCCCTGAGGGGGCCACCTACGAGCAGTACTTC.

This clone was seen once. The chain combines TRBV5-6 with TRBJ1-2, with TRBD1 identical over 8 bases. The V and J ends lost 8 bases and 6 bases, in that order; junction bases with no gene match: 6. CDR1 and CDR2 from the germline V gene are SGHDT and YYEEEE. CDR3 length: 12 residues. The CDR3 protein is CASAGQVHGYTF. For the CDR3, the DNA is TGTGCCAGTGCGGGACAGGTCCATGGCTACACCTTC.

This chain's CDR3 is CASSLFRGQETQYF. DNA for the CDR3: TGCGCCAGCAGCTTGTTCAGGGGCCAAGAGACCCAGTACTTC. The J gene is TRBJ2-5, the V gene TRBV5-1, with a possible D match to TRBD1 (6 bases). Germline CDR1 SGHRS, CDR2 YFSETQ. The V end was cut by 1 base, the J end by 1 base, with 8 bases between. This CDR3 is 14 amino acids long.

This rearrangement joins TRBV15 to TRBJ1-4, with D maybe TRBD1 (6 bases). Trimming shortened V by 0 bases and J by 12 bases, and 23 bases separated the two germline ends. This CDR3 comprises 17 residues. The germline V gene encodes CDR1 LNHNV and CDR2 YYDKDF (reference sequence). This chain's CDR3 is CATSRDRGQPNNGELFF. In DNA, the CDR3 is TGTGCCACCAGCAGAGATCGAGGACAGCCTAATAATGGGGAACTGTTTTTT.

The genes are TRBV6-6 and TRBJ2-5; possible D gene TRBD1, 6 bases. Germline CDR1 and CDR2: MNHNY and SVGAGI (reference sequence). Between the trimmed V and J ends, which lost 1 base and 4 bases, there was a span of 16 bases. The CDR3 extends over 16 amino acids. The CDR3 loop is CASSYLRDRDTETQYF. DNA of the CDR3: TGTGCCAGCAGTTACTTGAGGGACCGGGACACAGAGACCCAGTACTTC.

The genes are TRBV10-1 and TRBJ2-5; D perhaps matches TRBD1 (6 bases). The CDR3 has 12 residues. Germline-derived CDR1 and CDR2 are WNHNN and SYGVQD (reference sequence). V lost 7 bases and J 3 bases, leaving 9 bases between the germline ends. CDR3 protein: CASKHREETQYF. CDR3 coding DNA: TGCGCCAGCAAACACAGGGAAGAGACCCAGTACTTC.

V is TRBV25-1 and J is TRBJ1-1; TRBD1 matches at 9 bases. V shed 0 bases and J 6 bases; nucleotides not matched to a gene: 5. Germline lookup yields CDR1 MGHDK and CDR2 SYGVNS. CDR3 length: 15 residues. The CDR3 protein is CASSEYGTGKPEAFF. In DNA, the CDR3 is TGTGCCAGCAGTGAATATGGGACAGGGAAACCTGAAGCTTTCTTT.

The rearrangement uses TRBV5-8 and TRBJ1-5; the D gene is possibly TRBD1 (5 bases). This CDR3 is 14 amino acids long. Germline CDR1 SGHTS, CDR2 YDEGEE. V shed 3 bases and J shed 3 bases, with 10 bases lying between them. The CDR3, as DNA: TGTGCCAGCAGCTCCCGACAGCCCAATCAGCCCCAGCATTTT. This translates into CASSSRQPNQPQHF.

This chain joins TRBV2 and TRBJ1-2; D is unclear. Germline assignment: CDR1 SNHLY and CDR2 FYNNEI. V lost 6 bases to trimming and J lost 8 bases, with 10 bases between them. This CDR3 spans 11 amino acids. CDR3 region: CASRVEGGYTF. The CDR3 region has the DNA TGTGCCAGCAGAGTTGAGGGCGGCTACACCTTC.